This T cell receptor (beta chain) came from a study of T cell repertoires in cytomegalovirus infection. Study as a whole: Public TCR beta signatures marked donors with CMV infection and the matching HLA. Study findings and constraints: Adding up the frequency of public TCR beta families identified people who carried CMV plus the relevant HLA. The response measured ex vivo was dominated by TCR beta clonotypes (HLA-C-restricted and CMV-specific).

With regard to this clonotype: What it binds is not known.

TCRdb called the reads again in MiXCR, with one record for every CDR3 protein. The profile shows nearly 550,000 distinct CDR3 sequences, approximately 17% of them singletons. The receptor was isolated from a human donor in good health (CMV status not recorded). Some clones in this sample may be carry-over from other donors' samples. Source material: CD8+ T cells from PBMCs.

The CDR3 DNA reads TGTGCCAGCAGTTACTCGGAGGGAATGGACTACGAGCAGTACTTC. Translation gives CASSYSEGMDYEQYF. J is TRBJ2-7 and V is TRBV6-5, with D possibly TRBD2 on 6 matching bases. The germline gives CDR1 MNHEY, CDR2 SVGAGI. V shed 0 bases and J shed 3 bases, with 12 bases lying between them. CDR3 length: 15 amino acids.